A single sample is the source of the 15 T cell receptor beta chains below, sequenced in a study of T cells in Graves' hyperthyroidism and ophthalmopathy. Amplification targeted TCR beta CDR3 regions from RNA transcripts. The primer set for the first-round RT-PCR of the TCR CDR3 was HTBI. TCRdb reprocessed the multiplex PCR reads via MiXCR and lists one record per CDR3 protein. This sample has fewer than 900,000 distinct CDR3 sequences, with about 16% found just once. The sequenced sample consisted of blood. The receptors come from a man aged 18 to 35 with Graves' hyperthyroidism.

This clonotype was seen ten or more times. This chain connects TRBV19 to TRBJ1-5; no reliable D call. The CDR3 is made up of 12 amino acids. V was trimmed by 5 bases and J by 5 bases, leaving 7 bases between them. The germline gives CDR1 LNHDA, CDR2 SQIVND (reference sequence). Here the CDR3 DNA reads TGTGCCAGTAGTGGTACGGATCAGCCCCAGCATTTT. It translates to CASSGTDQPQHF.

The CDR3 DNA reads as TGCGCCAGCAGCTTGGTAGGTCCGGGAGGCGAGCAGTACTTC. Amino acid sequence: CASSLVGPGGEQYF. The gene calls are TRBV5-1 and TRBJ2-7; 7 nucleotides align to TRBD2. The CDR3 consists of 14 residues. V lost 0 bases and J lost 6; bases outside the gene matches: 6. CDR1 is SGHRS, CDR2 YFSETQ, per germline. The full variable domain, rest sourced from reference TRBV5-1 and TRBJ2-7, is KAGVTQTPRYLIKTRGQQVTLSCSPISGHRSVSWYQQTPGQGLQFLFEYFSETQRNKGNFPGRFSGRQFSNSRSEMNVSTLELGDSALYLCASSLVGPGGEQYFGPGTRLTVT.

This clonotype was seen repeatedly, ten times or more. This sequence joins TRBV2 and TRBJ1-5, with 7 bases identical to TRBD1. CDR1 and CDR2 from the germline V gene are SNHLY and FYNNEI. There are 15 residues in the CDR3. V shed 4 bases and J 4 bases; nucleotides not matched to a gene: 7. CDR3 sequence reads: CASSGTGEGNQPQHF. CDR3 DNA: TGTGCCAGCAGTGGTACAGGGGAAGGGAATCAGCCCCAGCATTTT.

This clonotype was picked up many times. V usage is TRBV28 and J usage is TRBJ2-1; possibly TRBD1 or TRBD2 for D (5 bases each). Per germline, CDR1 MDHEN and CDR2 SYDVKM. The CDR3 contains 20 residues. V lost 4 bases and J lost 1, with 26 bases in between. The CDR3 DNA reads as TGTGCCAGCAGTTACGCCCCGGGACGGGTGGCCGGGCCATCCTACAATGAGCAGTTCTTC. It translates to CASSYAPGRVAGPSYNEQFF.

V usage is TRBV3-1 and J usage is TRBJ1-5; D remains unclear. The CDR3 runs to 12 residues. V lost 2 bases and J 6 bases, leaving 5 bases between the germline ends. Germline loops: CDR1 LGHDT, CDR2 YNNKEL (reference sequence). The CDR3 nucleotides read TGTGCCAGCAGCCAACCGGGTCAGCCCCAGCATTTT. It encodes CASSQPGQPQHF.

This clonotype was observed at least ten times. The chain employs TRBV12-3 or TRBV12-4 and TRBJ2-1; TRBD2 is a possible D gene (5 bases). There are 13 residues in the CDR3. Deletions cut 5 bases from V and 5 bases from J, with 10 bases between. This chain's CDR3 is CASSTRGHNEQFF. CDR3 nucleotide sequence: TGTGCCAGCAGTACTCGAGGGCACAATGAGCAGTTCTTC.

This clonotype was detected only a few times. The rearrangement uses TRBV20-1 and TRBJ2-1; 10 nucleotides match TRBD2. Germline CDR1 and CDR2: DFQATT and SNEGSKA (reference sequence). The V and J ends lost 5 bases and 7 bases, in that order; junction bases with no gene match: 14. The CDR3 sequence is 16 residues long. CDR3 in amino acids: CSASTSGQRLGNEQFF. The CDR3 DNA follows: TGCAGTGCTTCGACTAGCGGGCAGCGTTTAGGTAATGAGCAGTTCTTC.

V gene TRBV11-2 combines with J gene TRBJ1-4; 7 nucleotides agree with TRBD1. V was pared by 6 bases and J by 4 bases, with 5 bases of the junction left unmatched. The CDR3 spans 14 residues. Germline V gene sequence: CDR1 SGHAT, CDR2 FQNNGV. The CDR3 DNA sequence: TGTGCCAGCAGTTCCCGGGACAGTAATGAAAAACTGTTTTTT. Translated, it gives CASSSRDSNEKLFF. The whole variable domain, filled in from reference TRBV11-2 and TRBJ1-4, reads EAGVAQSPRYKIIEKRQSVAFWCNPISGHATLYWYQQILGQGPKLLIQFQNNGVVDDSQLPKDRFSAERLKGVDSTLKIQPAKLEDSAVYLCASSSRDSNEKLFFGSGTQLSVL.

The chain has TRBV2 and TRBJ2-1; a possible D gene is TRBD1 (6 bases). Looked up from germline, CDR1 is SNHLY and CDR2 is FYNNEI. V lost 4 bases to trimming and J lost 5 bases, with 18 bases between them. This CDR3 contains 16 residues. The CDR3 DNA follows: TGTGCCAGCAGTGTGACAGGCCCCTCGGTTCACAATGAGCAGTTCTTC. As protein: CASSVTGPSVHNEQFF. Filled out from reference TRBV2 and TRBJ2-1, the complete variable domain reads EPEVTQTPSHQVTQMGQEVILRCVPISNHLYFYWYRQILGQKVEFLVSFYNNEISEKSEIFDDQFSVERPDGSNFTLKIRSTKLEDSAMYFCASSVTGPSVHNEQFFGPGTRLTVL.

This chain connects TRBV12-5 to TRBJ1-2; maybe TRBD1 (5 bases). This CDR3 region has 16 residues. Looked up from germline, CDR1 is LGHNT and CDR2 is FRNRAP. Deletions cut 2 bases from V and 2 bases from J, with 15 bases between. The CDR3, as DNA: TGTGCTAGTGGTTTGCCATCAGGAGGGGTCAACTATGGCTACACCTTC. It translates to CASGLPSGGVNYGYTF.

The chain links TRBV20-1 to TRBJ2-5; 8 bases line up with TRBD1. The CDR3 sequence is 14 residues long. CDR1 is DFQATT, CDR2 SNEGSKA, per germline (reference sequence). J was trimmed by 5 bases and V by 1 base; bases with no gene match: 6. Written as DNA, the CDR3 is TGCAGTGCTAGAGGGATACAGGGGGTGGAGACCCAGTACTTC. Translated, it gives CSARGIQGVETQYF.

This clonotype was seen only once. The chain uses TRBV7-3 and TRBJ2-3; possibly TRBD1 for D (5 bases). There are 15 residues in the CDR3. Per germline, CDR1 SGHTA and CDR2 FQGTGA. The V gene lost 3 bases and the J gene lost 4 bases, with 14 bases spanning the gap. CDR3: CASSFLGTGADTQYF. In DNA, the CDR3 is TGTGCCAGCAGCTTTCTGGGAACAGGCGCAGATACGCAGTATTTT.

In its sample, this clonotype was seen a few times. This rearrangement joins TRBV19 to TRBJ2-7; 8 bases are shared with TRBD2. Germline lookup yields CDR1 LNHDA and CDR2 SQIVND (reference sequence). Germline trimming cut 7 bases from V and 1 base from J; bases unmatched to any gene: 6. This CDR3 has 14 residues. As DNA, the CDR3 is TGTGCCAGTATGAGGGGACTAGGGTCCTACGAGCAGTACTTC. It is translated as CASMRGLGSYEQYF.

This clonotype was seen ten or more times. The chain joins TRBV7-8 to TRBJ2-3; 7 positions agree with TRBD2. Trimming removed 5 bases from V and 4 bases from J; junction bases left unmatched: 9. The CDR3 loop spans 15 amino acids. Germline loops: CDR1 SGHVS, CDR2 FQNEAQ. The CDR3 reads CASSLLAGASDTQYF. The CDR3 DNA sequence: TGTGCCAGCAGCCTTCTGGCGGGAGCCTCAGATACGCAGTATTTT.

This clonotype was seen many times. The chain has TRBV28 and TRBJ2-6, with 7 bases fitting TRBD1. CDR3 size: 17 residues. V shed 5 bases, J shed 2 bases, and the junction held 9 bases outside the gene matches. From germline, CDR1 is MDHEN and CDR2 SYDVKM. The CDR3 DNA reads as TGTGCCAGCAGTCCCGACAGGGAACATACTGGGGCCAACGTCCTGACTTTC. Its translation is CASSPDREHTGANVLTF.